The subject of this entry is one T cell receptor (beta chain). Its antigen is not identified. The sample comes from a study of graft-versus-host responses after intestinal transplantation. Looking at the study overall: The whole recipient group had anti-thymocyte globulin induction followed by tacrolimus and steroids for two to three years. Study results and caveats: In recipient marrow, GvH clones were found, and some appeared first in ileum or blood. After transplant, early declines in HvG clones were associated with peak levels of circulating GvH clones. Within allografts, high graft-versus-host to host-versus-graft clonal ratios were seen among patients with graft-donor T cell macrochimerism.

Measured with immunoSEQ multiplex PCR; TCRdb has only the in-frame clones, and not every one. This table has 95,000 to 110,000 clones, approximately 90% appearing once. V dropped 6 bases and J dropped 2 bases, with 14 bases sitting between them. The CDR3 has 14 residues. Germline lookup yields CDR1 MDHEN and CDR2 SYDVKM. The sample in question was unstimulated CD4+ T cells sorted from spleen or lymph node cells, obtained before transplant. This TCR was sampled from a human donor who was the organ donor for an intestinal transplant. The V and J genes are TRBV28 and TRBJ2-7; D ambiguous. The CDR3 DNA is TGTGCCAGCAGCCCCCCAGTCCCCACCTACGAGCAGTACTTC. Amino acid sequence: CASSPPVPTYEQYF.